This T cell receptor (beta chain) was retrieved from a study of CD8 T cells in ankylosing spondylitis. Study observations and caveats: Clones linked with disease were CD8+ and fairly uncommon in the peripheral blood. There was reportedly significant enrichment of clones that were disease-linked in matched ankylosing spondylitis synovial fluid.

The ends were cut back, 0 bases at V and 5 bases at J, with 12 bases in the middle. The CDR3 covers 14 residues. The germline gives CDR1 SGDLS, CDR2 YYNGEE. TCRdb re-derived calls from the 5' RACE reads in MiXCR, one entry per CDR3 protein. The table includes about 230,000 distinct CDR3 sequences, over 7% detected once. This clonotype was picked up many times. The antigen is undetermined. The sample taken for sequencing was blood, either unsorted or a sorted T cell fraction (not recorded which). J is TRBJ2-7 and V is TRBV9, with D possibly being TRBD1 or TRBD2 (6 bases each). The source is a female donor with ankylosing spondylitis or in good health (not recorded which). CDR3 residues: CASSVVGGGDEQYF. For the CDR3, the DNA is TGTGCCAGCAGCGTAGTAGGAGGGGGTGACGAGCAGTACTTC. Combining the CDR3 with reference TRBV9 and TRBJ2-7 gives the whole variable domain DSGVTQTPKHLITATGQRVTLRCSPRSGDLSVYWYQQSLDQGLQFLIQYYNGEERAKGNILERFSAQQFPDLHSELNLSSLELGDSALYFCASSVVGGGDEQYFGPGTRLTVT.